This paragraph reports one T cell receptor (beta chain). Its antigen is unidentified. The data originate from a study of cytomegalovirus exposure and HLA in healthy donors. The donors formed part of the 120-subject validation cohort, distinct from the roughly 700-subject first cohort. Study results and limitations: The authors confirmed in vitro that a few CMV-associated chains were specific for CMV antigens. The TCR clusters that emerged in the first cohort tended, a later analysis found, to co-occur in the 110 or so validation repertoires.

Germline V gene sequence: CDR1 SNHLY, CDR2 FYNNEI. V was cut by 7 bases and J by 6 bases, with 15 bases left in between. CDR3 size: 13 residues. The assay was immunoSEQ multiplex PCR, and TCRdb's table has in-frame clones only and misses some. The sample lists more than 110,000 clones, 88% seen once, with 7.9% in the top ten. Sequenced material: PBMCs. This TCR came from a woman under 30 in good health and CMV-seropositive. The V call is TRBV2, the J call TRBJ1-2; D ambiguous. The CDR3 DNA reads TGTGCCAGCATTGACGGGTGGAAGGATGGCTACACCTTC. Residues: CASIDGWKDGYTF.